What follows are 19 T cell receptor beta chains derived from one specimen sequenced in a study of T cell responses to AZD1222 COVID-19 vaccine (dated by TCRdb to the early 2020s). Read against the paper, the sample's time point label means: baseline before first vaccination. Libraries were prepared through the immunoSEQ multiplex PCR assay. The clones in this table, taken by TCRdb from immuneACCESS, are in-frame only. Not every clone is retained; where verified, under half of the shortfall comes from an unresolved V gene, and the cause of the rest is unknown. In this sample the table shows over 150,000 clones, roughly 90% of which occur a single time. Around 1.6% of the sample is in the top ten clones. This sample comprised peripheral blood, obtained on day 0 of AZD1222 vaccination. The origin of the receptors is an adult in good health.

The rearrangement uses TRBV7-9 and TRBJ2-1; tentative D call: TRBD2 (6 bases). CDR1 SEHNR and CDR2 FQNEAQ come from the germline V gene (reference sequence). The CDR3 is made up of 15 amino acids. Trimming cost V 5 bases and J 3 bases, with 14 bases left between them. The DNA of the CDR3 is TGTGCCAGCAGCACCGGGACTTTAGACTACAATGAGCAGTTCTTC. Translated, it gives CASSTGTLDYNEQFF.

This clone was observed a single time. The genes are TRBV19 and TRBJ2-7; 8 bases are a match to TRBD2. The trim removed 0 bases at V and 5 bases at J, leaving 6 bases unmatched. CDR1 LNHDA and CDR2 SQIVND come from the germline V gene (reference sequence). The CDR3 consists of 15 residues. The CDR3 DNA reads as TGTGCCAGTAGTATAGATGCTAGCGGGTACAACGAGCAGTACTTC. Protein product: CASSIDASGYNEQYF.

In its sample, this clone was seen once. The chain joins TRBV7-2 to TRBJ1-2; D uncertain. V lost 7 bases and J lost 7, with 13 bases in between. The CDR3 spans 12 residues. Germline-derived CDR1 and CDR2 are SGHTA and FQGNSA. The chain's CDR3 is CASNTPGGGYTF. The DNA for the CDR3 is TGTGCCAGCAACACCCCGGGAGGTGGCTACACCTTC.

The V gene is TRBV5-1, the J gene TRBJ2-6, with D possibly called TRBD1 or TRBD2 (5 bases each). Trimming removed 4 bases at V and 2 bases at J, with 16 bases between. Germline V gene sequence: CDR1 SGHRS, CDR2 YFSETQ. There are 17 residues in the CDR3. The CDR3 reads CASSPPGGVPGANVLTF. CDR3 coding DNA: TGCGCCAGCAGCCCCCCTGGGGGAGTACCTGGGGCCAACGTCCTGACTTTC.

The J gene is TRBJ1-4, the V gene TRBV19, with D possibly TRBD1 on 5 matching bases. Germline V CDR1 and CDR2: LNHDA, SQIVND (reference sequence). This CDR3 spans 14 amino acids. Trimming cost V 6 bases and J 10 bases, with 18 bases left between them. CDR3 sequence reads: CASRKGREMVKLFF. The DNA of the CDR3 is TGTGCCAGTAGGAAGGGACGCGAAATGGTAAAACTGTTTTTT.

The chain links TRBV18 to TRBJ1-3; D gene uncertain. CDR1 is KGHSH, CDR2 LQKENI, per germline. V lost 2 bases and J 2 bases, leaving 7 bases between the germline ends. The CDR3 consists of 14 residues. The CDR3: CASSPWETGNTIYF. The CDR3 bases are TGTGCCAGCTCACCATGGGAGACTGGAAACACCATATATTTT.

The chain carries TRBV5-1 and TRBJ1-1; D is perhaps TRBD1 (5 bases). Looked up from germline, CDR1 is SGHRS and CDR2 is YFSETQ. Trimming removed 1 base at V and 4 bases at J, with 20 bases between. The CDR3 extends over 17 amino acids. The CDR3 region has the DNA TGCGCCAGCAGCTTGAGGTGGGCGGGGGAAAGGGGCACTGAAGCTTTCTTT. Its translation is CASSLRWAGERGTEAFF. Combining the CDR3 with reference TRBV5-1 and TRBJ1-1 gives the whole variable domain KAGVTQTPRYLIKTRGQQVTLSCSPISGHRSVSWYQQTPGQGLQFLFEYFSETQRNKGNFPGRFSGRQFSNSRSEMNVSTLELGDSALYLCASSLRWAGERGTEAFFGQGTRLTVV.

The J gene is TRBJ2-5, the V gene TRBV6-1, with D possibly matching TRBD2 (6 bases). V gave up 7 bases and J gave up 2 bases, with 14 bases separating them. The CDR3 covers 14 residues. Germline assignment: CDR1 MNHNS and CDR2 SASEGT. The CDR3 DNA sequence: TGTGCCAGCACTAAGGCGGGGACTCAAGAGACCCAGTACTTC. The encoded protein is CASTKAGTQETQYF.

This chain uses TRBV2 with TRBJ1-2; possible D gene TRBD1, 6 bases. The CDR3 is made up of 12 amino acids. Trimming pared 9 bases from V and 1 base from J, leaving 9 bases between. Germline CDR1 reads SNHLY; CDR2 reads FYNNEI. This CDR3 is CASQGLNYGYTF. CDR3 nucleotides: TGTGCCAGTCAGGGGCTTAACTATGGCTACACCTTC.

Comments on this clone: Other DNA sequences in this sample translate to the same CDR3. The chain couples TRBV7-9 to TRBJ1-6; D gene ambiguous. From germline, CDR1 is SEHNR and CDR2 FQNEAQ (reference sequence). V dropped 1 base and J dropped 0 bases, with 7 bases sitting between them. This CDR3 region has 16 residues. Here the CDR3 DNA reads TGTGCCAGCAGCTTAGTTGGCAGCTCCTATAATTCACCCCTCCACTTT. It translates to CASSLVGSSYNSPLHF. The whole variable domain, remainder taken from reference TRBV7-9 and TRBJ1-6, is DTGVSQNPRHKITKRGQNVTFRCDPISEHNRLYWYRQTLGQGPEFLTYFQNEAQLEKSRLLSDRFSAERPKGSFSTLEIQRTEQGDSAMYLCASSLVGSSYNSPLHFGNGTRLTVT.

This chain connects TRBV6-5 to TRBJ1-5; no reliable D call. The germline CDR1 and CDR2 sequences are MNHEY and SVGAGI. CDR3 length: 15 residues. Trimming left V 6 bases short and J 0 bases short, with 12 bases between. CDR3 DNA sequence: TGTGCCAGCAGCGCTTTCAGATATAGCAATCAGCCCCAGCATTTT. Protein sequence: CASSAFRYSNQPQHF.

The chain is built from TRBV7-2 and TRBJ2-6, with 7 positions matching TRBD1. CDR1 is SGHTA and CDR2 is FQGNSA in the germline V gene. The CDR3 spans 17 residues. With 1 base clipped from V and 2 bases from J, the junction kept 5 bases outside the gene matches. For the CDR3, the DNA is TGTGCCAGCAGCTTAGTCCAGGGGGAACCTGGGGCCAACGTCCTGACTTTC. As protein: CASSLVQGEPGANVLTF.

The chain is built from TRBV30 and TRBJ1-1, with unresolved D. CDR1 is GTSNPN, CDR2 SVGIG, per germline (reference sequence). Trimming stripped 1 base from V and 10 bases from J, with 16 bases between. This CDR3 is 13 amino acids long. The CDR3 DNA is TGTGCCTGGAGTGGGCAGGCCTCAGGCGCAGCTTTCTTT. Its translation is CAWSGQASGAAFF. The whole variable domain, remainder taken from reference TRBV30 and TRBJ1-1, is SQTIHQWPATLVQPVGSPLSLECTVEGTSNPNLYWYRQAAGRGLQLLFYSVGIGQISSEVPQNLSASRPQDRQFILSSKKLLLSDSGFYLCAWSGQASGAAFFGQGTRLTVV.

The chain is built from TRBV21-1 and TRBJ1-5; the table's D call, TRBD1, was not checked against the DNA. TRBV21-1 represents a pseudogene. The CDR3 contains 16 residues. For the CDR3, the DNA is TGTGCCAGCAGCAAAGCCGGGACAGGGACTTCACGGCCCCAGCATTTT. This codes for CASSKAGTGTSRPQHF.

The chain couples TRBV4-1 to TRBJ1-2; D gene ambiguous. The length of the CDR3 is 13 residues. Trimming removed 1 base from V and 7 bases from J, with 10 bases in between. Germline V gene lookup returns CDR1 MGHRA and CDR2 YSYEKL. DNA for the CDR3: TGCGCCAGCAGCCAAGCATCGGGGAGTGGCTACACCTTC. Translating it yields CASSQASGSGYTF.

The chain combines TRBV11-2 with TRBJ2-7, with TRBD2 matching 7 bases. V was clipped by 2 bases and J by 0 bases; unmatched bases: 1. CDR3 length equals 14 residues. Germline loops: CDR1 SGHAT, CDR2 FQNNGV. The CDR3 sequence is CASSLRTSSYEQYF. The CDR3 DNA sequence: TGTGCCAGCAGCTTAAGGACTAGCTCCTACGAGCAGTACTTC.

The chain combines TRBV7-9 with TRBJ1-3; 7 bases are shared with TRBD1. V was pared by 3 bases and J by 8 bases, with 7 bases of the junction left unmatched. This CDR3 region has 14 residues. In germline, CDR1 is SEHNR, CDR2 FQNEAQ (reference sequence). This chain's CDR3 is CASSFLGGKDTIYF. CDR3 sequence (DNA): TGTGCCAGCAGCTTCCTAGGGGGCAAGGACACCATATATTTT.

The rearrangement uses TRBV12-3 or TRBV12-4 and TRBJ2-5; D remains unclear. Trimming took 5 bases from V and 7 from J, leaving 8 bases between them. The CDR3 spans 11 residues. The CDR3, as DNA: TGTGCCAGCAGTCCCGCAGGGACCCAGTACTTC. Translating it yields CASSPAGTQYF.

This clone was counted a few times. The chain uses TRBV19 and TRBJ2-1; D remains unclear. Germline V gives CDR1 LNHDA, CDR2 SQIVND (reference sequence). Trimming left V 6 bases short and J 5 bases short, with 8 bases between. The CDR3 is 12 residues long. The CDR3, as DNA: TGTGCCAGTAGGTTCCCGGACAATGAGCAGTTCTTC. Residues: CASRFPDNEQFF.